The clone carrying this TCR beta chain was counted at least ten times. Its antigen is still unknown. Scientists made TCR beta libraries using quantitative 5'-RACE with molecular barcodes. TCRdb independently ran MiXCR on the 5' RACE reads; one entry per CDR3 protein. The sample shows about 96,000 distinct CDR3 sequences, roughly 9.6% of them seen only once. These data come from a study of CD8 T cells in ankylosing spondylitis. Points from the study as a whole: CD8+ disease-linked clones were present at relatively low frequencies in blood.

The germline CDR1 and CDR2 sequences are ENHRY and SYGVKD. CDR3 length equals 13 residues. The V gene lost 0 bases and the J gene lost 7 bases, with 7 bases spanning the gap. This receptor was identified in a male donor with ankylosing spondylitis or in good health (not recorded which). This chain links TRBV10-3 with TRBJ1-5, with D hard to call. The sequencing input was blood, either unsorted or a sorted T cell fraction (not recorded which). The CDR3 DNA sequence: TGTGCCATCAGTGAGTCGGTGGACCAGCCCCAGCATTTT. Translated, it gives CAISESVDQPQHF.